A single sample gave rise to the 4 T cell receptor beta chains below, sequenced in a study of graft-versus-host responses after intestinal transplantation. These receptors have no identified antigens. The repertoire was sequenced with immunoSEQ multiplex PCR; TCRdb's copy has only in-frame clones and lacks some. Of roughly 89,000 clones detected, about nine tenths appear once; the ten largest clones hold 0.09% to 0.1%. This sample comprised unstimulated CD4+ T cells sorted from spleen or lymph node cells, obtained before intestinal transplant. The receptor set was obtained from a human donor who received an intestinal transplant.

The CDR3 nucleotides read TGTGCCAGCAGCACGGACAGGGGCACTGAAGCTTTCTTT. It codes for CASSTDRGTEAFF. The rearrangement joins TRBV6-5 to TRBJ1-1; 9 bases align to TRBD1. Germline V gene lookup returns CDR1 MNHEY and CDR2 SVGAGI. The CDR3 covers 13 residues. Losses at the gene ends were 6 bases for V and 4 bases for J; bases not matched to a gene: 3.

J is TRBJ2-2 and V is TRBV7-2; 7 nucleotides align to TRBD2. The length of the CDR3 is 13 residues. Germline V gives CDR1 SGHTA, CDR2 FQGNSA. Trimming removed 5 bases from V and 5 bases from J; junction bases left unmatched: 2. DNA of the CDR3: TGTGCCAGCAGCCGTAGCGGGACCGGGGAGCTGTTTTTT. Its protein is CASSRSGTGELFF.

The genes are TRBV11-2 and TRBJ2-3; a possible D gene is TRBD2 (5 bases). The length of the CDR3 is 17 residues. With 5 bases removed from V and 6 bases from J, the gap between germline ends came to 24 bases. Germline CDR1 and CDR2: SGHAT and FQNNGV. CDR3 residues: CASSLRSSVLRLDTQYF. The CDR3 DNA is TGTGCCAGCAGCCTCCGGAGTAGCGTGTTACGTTTGGATACGCAGTATTTT.

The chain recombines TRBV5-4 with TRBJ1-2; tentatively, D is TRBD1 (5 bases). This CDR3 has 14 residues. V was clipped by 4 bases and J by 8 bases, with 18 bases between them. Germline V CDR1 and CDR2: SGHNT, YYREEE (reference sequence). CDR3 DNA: TGTGCCAGCAGCGGTCCGCAGGGACTGGGAGGCTACACCTTC. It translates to CASSGPQGLGGYTF.